Sequencing of this TCR beta chain was carried out in a study of shared clonotypes between healthy human individuals. Study in general: Researchers assigned three CD4 naive, three CD4 memory, two CD8 naive and one CD8 memory plate to each donor. Study-wide findings and caveats: Non-shared clonotypes had lower generation probabilities than clonotypes shared by all four sorted-subset donors.

This CDR3 contains 15 residues. V dropped 0 bases and J dropped 6 bases, with 12 bases sitting between them. Looked up from germline, CDR1 is SEHNR and CDR2 is FQNEAQ (reference sequence). Measured with immunoSEQ multiplex PCR; TCRdb has only the in-frame clones, and not every one. Among some 2 million clones listed, about 95% were seen once. Of note for this clone: Its target is not known.

This sequence originates from a man aged 18 to 30 in good health. The sample comprised naive CD4+ T cells sorted from blood. The subset was: CD45RA+ positively selected. The J gene is TRBJ1-5, the V gene TRBV7-9; weak D call: TRBD1 (6 bases). The CDR3 is CASSLAAGASQPQHF. The CDR3 DNA is TGTGCCAGCAGCTTAGCGGCAGGGGCAAGTCAGCCCCAGCATTTT.